This T cell receptor beta chain emerged from a study of molecular identifiers for immune sequencing clone quantification. Study-wide background: The replicate experiment used RNA from around 20,000 or 99,000 naive CD8 cells. This RNA was split into five aliquots, and four of them were sequenced. Overall study findings and caveats: In a background of about 900,000 naive cells, spiked Jurkat TCR RNA from one cell was reportedly detectable.

This clonotype was detected many times. The antigen is unknown. Each CDR3 protein gets one entry after TCRdb re-called the PCR reads with MiXCR. The sample lists some 590,000 distinct CDR3 sequences, 25% seen once, with 0.7% to 0.95% in the top ten. Sorted naive CD8 T cells, about 17,000 to 1,000,000, were sequenced from 10%, 30% or 50% RNA. CDR3 length: 15 residues. Trimming pared 7 bases from V and 0 bases from J, leaving 15 bases between. Germline CDR1 MDHEN, CDR2 SYDVKM. The gene calls are TRBV28 and TRBJ1-1, with a weak D call TRBD1 (6 bases). The TCR originated in a human donor in good health. Some libraries in this study had Jurkat cell RNA spiked in. The specimen sequenced was naive CD8+ T cells from blood, with Jurkat cell RNA spiked in. Documented subset: FACS-sorted CD8+CD4-CCR7+CD45RA+ naive T cells. CDR3 in amino acids: CASTGGQYMNTEAFF. CDR3 nucleotides: TGTGCCAGCACAGGCGGACAGTACATGAACACTGAAGCTTTCTTT.